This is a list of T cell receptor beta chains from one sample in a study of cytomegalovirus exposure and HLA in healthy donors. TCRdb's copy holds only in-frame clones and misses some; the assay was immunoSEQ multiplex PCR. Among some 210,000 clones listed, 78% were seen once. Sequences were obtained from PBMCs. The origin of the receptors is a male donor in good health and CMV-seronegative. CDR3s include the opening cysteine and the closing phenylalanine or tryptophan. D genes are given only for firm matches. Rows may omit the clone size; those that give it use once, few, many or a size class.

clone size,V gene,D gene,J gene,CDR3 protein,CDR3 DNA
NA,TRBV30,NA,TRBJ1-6,CAAKPQGRVNSPLHF,TGTGCCGCAAAACCCCAGGGCCGGGTAAATTCACCCCTCCACTTT
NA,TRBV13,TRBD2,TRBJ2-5,CASSPGVAGKGETQYF,TGTGCCAGCAGCCCCGGGGTAGCGGGAAAGGGGGAGACCCAGTACTTC
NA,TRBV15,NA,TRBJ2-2,CATSRDQSVSTGELFF,TGTGCCACCAGCAGAGATCAGAGCGTGAGCACCGGGGAGCTGTTTTTT
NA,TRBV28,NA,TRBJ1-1,CASSSLNPGADEAFF,TGTGCCAGCAGTTCTCTTAACCCAGGGGCTGATGAAGCTTTCTTT
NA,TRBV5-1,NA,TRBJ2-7,CASRRVPDSTYEQYF,TGCGCCAGCAGACGCGTACCGGACAGTACCTACGAGCAGTACTTC
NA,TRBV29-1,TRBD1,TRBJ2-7,CSVGRTGARYEQYF,TGCAGCGTAGGAAGGACAGGGGCTAGGTACGAGCAGTACTTC
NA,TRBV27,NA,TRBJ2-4,CASSSPTEAKNIQYF,TGTGCCAGCAGTTCCCCGACAGAAGCCAAAAACATTCAGTACTTC
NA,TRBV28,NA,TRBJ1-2,CASSQAGRYTF,TGTGCCAGCTCTCAGGCAGGCCGCTACACCTTC
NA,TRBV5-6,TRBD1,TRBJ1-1,CASSIGTVEAFF,TGTGCCAGCAGCATCGGGACAGTAGAAGCTTTCTTT
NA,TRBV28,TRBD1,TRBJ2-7,CASRGQLSPYEQYF,TGTGCCAGCAGGGGACAGTTATCCCCGTACGAGCAGTACTTC
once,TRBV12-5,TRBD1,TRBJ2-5,CASGLGTGTGGETQYF,TGTGCTAGTGGTTTGGGGACAGGGACAGGTGGAGAGACCCAGTACTTC
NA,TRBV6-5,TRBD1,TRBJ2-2,CASRSDRGRAGELFF,TGTGCCAGCAGGTCCGACAGGGGGCGGGCCGGGGAGCTGTTTTTT
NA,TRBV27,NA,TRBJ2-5,CASSWVSAQETQYF,TGTGCCAGCAGTTGGGTTAGCGCGCAAGAGACCCAGTACTTC
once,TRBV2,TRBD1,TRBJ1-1,CASRGTGVIGHTEAFF,TGTGCCAGCCGCGGGACAGGGGTTATCGGGCACACTGAAGCTTTCTTT
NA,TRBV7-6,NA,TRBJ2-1,CASSLEGNEQFF,TGTGCCAGCAGCTTAGAGGGGAATGAGCAGTTCTTC
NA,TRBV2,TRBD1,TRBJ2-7,CASIPGWGTGIYEQYF,TGTGCCAGCATCCCGGGTTGGGGGACAGGGATCTACGAGCAGTACTTC
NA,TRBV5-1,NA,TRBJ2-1,CASSLVGDYNEQFF,TGCGCCAGCAGCTTGGTTGGAGATTACAATGAGCAGTTCTTC
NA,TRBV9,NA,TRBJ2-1,CASSVGAGYNEQFF,TGTGCCAGCAGCGTAGGGGCGGGGTACAATGAGCAGTTCTTC
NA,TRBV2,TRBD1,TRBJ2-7,CASGITGAHEQYF,TGTGCCAGCGGGATAACAGGGGCCCACGAGCAGTACTTC
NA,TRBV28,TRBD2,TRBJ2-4,CASGASGLIFKNIQYF,TGTGCCAGCGGGGCTAGCGGGCTAATTTTCAAAAACATTCAGTACTTC
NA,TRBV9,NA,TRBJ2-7,CASSPQPTAVYEQYF,TGTGCCAGCAGCCCACAACCGACAGCTGTCTACGAGCAGTACTTC
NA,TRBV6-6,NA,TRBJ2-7,CASSYPLRGSGEQYF,TGTGCCAGCAGTTATCCTCTTAGGGGGTCGGGCGAGCAGTACTTC
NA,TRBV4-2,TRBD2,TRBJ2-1,CASSQEGLAGGNSYNEQFF,TGTGCCAGCAGCCAAGAGGGACTAGCGGGAGGGAACTCCTACAATGAGCAGTTCTTC
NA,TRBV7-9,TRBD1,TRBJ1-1,CASSIIQGANTEAFF,TGTGCCAGCAGCATAATACAGGGGGCTAACACTGAAGCTTTCTTT
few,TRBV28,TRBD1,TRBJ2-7,CASRRDRVRYEQYF,TGTGCCAGCCGACGGGACAGGGTTCGGTACGAGCAGTACTTC
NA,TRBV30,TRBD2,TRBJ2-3,CASQASGGTDTQYF,TGTGCCTCCCAGGCCAGCGGGGGCACAGATACGCAGTATTTT
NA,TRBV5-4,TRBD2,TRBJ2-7,CASSQTGLAGASF,TGTGCCAGCAGTCAGACGGGACTAGCGGGAGCTAGCTTC
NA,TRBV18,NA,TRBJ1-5,CASSPFGREARQPQHF,TGTGCCAGCTCACCCTTTGGGAGGGAGGCTAGGCAGCCCCAGCATTTT
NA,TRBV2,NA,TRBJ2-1,CASSERQGGFNEQFF,TGTGCCAGCAGTGAACGTCAGGGGGGATTCAATGAGCAGTTCTTC
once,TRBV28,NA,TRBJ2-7,CASSSPQRSTNYEQYF,TGTGCCAGCAGTTCCCCCCAACGGTCTACCAACTACGAGCAGTACTTC
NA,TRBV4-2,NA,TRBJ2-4,CASSQGLRVGLKNIQYF,TGTGCCAGCAGCCAGGGGCTTAGGGTCGGCCTAAAAAACATTCAGTACTTC
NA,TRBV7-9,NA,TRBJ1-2,CASSLALSYGYTF,TGTGCCAGCAGCTTAGCGCTAAGCTATGGCTACACCTTC
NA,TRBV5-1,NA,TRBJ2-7,CASSVQGPNNEQYF,TGCGCCAGCAGCGTACAGGGTCCTAACAACGAGCAGTACTTC
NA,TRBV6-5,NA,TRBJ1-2,CASSYEAGYGYTF,TGTGCCAGCAGTTATGAGGCAGGGTATGGCTACACCTTC
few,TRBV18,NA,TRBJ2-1,CASSPQEYNEQFF,TGTGCCAGCTCACCACAGGAGTACAATGAGCAGTTCTTC
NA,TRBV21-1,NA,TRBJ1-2,CASSKGGSSNGYTF,TGTGCCAGCAGCAAAGGCGGCAGCTCCAATGGCTACACCTTC
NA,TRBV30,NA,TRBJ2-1,CALRGDPLPQFF,TGTGCCCTTCGCGGGGACCCCCTTCCGCAGTTCTTC
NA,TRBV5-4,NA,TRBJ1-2,CASKSAGGGKGYTF,TGTGCCAGCAAATCAGCGGGCGGGGGAAAGGGCTACACCTTC
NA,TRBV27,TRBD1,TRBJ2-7,CASSSGDRPSYEQYF,TGTGCCAGCAGCAGTGGGGACAGGCCTTCCTACGAGCAGTACTTC
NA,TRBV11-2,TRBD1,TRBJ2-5,CASSLAPGQAAETQYF,TGTGCCAGCAGCTTAGCGCCCGGACAGGCCGCGGAGACCCAGTACTTC
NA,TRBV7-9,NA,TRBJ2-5,CASSLELARETQYF,TGTGCCAGCAGCTTAGAATTAGCCCGAGAGACCCAGTACTTC
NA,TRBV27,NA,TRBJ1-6,CASTPGGYNSPLHF,TGTGCCAGCACCCCGGGAGGCTATAATTCACCCCTCCACTTT
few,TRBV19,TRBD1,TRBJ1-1,CASSPRQGIDTEAFF,TGTGCCAGTAGTCCCCGACAGGGGATTGACACTGAAGCTTTCTTT
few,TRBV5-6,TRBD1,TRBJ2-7,CASSSGTGGHYEQYF,TGTGCCAGCAGCTCCGGGACAGGGGGTCACTACGAGCAGTACTTC
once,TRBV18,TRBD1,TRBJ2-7,CASSPLAIQGGSYEQYF,TGTGCCAGCTCACCACTCGCTATACAGGGGGGCTCCTACGAGCAGTACTTC
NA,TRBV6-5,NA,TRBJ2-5,CASSYSIREWETQYF,TGTGCCAGCAGTTACTCGATAAGGGAGTGGGAGACCCAGTACTTC